The text below deals with one TCR beta chain. The antigen is undetermined. CDR1 DFQATT and CDR2 SNEGSKA come from the germline V gene (reference sequence). This CDR3 is built from 13 residues. The ends were cut back, 4 bases at V and 2 bases at J, with 10 bases in the middle. The authors ran a second PCR of 7 to 11 cycles using a sample-barcoded 5' primer and a J-beta primer mix. MiXCR, applied by TCRdb to the 5' RACE reads, yields one record per CDR3 protein. Found here are 1.5 million to 1.8 million distinct CDR3 sequences, about 45% of them singletons; the top ten hold under 5%. The authors extracted at least 5.5 micrograms of total RNA per sample. These data originate in a study of blood T cells in healthy people across ages. General study results and limits: TCR beta diversity was tightly associated with the proportion of naive T cells. Greater diversity and more naive CD4+ cells were seen in long-lived donors than in aged donors. Roughly linearly, TCR beta diversity per million T cells fell as age increased.

The clonotype comes from a woman aged 18-35 years in good health. This chain joins TRBV20-1 and TRBJ2-3, with D perhaps TRBD1 (6 bases). Sample: blood. In DNA form, the CDR3 reads TGCAGTGCTACCGGGACAAACACAGATACGCAGTATTTT. Translating it yields CSATGTNTDTQYF.